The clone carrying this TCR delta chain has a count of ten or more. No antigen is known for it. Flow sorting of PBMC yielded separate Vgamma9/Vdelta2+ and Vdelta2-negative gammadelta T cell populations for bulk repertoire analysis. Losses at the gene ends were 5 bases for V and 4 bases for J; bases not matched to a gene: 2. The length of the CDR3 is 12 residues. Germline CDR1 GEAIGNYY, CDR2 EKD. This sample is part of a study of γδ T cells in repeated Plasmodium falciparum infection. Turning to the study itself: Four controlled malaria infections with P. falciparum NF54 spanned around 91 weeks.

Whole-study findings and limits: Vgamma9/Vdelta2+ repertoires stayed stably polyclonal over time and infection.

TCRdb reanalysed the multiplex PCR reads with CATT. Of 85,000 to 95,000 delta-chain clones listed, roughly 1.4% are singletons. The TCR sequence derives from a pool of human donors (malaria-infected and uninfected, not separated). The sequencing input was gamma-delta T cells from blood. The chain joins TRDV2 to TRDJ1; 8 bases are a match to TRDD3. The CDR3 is CACGGYSDKLIF. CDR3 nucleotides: TGTGCCTGTGGGGGATACAGCGATAAACTCATCTTT.